This record concerns one TCR beta chain sequence. In the original workflow: Nucleated cell counts were estimated from reference gene primer amplification. The method was immunoSEQ multiplex PCR; TCRdb's version includes in-frame clones alone and lacks a portion of them. V, J and clone size reflect that table, while D and trimming were determined from the DNA. The sample shows 450,000 to 500,000 clones, 75% to 90% of them seen only once. The sample comes from a study of blood T cell repertoires in COVID-19. The overall study: The study drew acute and convalescent COVID-19 samples from the United States, Italy and Spain.

There are 16 residues in the CDR3. The germline V and J ends were trimmed by 2 bases and 1 base, with 13 bases remaining between them. From germline, CDR1 is MNHNS and CDR2 SASEGT. The chain has TRBV6-1 and TRBJ2-3, with D possibly TRBD1 on 8 matching bases. This TCR was sampled from a human donor in a cohort sampled during active COVID-19. Sequencing was done on a sample of peripheral blood. The CDR3 reads CASSELTGGGTDTQYF. CDR3 DNA: TGTGCCAGCAGTGAACTTACAGGGGGGGGCACAGATACGCAGTATTTT.